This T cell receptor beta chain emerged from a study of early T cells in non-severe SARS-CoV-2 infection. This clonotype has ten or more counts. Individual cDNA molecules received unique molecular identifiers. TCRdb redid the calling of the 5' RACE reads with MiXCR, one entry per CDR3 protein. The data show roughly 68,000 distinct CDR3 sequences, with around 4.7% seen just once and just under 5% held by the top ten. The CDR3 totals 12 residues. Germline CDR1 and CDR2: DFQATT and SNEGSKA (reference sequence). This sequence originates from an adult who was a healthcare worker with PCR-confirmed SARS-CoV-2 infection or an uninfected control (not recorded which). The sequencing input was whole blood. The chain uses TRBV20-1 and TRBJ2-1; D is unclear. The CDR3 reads CVIAGLGDEQFF. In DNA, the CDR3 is TGCGTCATAGCCGGATTGGGCGATGAGCAGTTCTTC.